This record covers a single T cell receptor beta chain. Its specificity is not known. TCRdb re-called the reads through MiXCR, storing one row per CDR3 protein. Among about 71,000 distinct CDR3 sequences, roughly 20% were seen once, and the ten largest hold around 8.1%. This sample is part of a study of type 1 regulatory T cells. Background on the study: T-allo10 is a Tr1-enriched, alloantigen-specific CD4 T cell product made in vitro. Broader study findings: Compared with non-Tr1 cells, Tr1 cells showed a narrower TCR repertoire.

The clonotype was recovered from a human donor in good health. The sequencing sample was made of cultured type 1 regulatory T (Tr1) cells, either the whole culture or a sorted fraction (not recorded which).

CDR3: CSASRFAGSKETQYF. CDR3 nucleotide sequence: TGCAGTGCTAGTAGGTTCGCGGGCTCTAAAGAGACCCAGTACTTC. V usage is TRBV20-1 and J usage is TRBJ2-5; D is possibly TRBD2 (5 bases). Germline CDR1 reads DFQATT; CDR2 reads SNEGSKA (reference sequence). The CDR3 has 15 amino acids. V was shortened by 3 bases and J by 3 bases, with 17 bases between the two germline ends.